Described below is a single TCR beta chain sequence and its context. The data were produced by immunoSEQ multiplex PCR, yet TCRdb's version contains in-frame clones alone and is incomplete. The sample holds about 160,000 clones, roughly 85% seen once. The CDR3 totals 12 residues. V dropped 0 bases and J dropped 4 bases, with 3 bases sitting between them. Germline values: CDR1 SGHDT, CDR2 YYEEEE. The data originate from a study of blood T cell repertoires in COVID-19. Study-wide context: The study drew acute and convalescent COVID-19 samples from the United States, Italy and Spain. The analysed material was cDNA or gDNA that came from T cells, B-cell-depleted T cells, or PBMCs.

Sequencing was carried out using peripheral blood. The genes are TRBV5-6 and TRBJ2-3; no clear D gene. The origin of this receptor is a human donor with acute or convalescent COVID-19. The donor label of this sample is uncertain. The CDR3 spells CASSLASDTQYF. The CDR3 nucleotides read TGTGCCAGCAGCTTGGCATCAGATACGCAGTATTTT.